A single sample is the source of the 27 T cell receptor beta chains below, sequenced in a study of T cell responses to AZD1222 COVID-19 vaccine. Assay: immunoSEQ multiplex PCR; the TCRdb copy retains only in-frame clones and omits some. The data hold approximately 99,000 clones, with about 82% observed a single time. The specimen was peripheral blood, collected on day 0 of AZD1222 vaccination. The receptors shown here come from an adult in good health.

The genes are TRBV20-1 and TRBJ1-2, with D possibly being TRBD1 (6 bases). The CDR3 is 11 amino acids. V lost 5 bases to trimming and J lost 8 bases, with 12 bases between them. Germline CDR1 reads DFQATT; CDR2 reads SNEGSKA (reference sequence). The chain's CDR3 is CSAPTDRGYTF. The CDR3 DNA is TGCAGTGCTCCGACCGACAGGGGCTACACCTTC.

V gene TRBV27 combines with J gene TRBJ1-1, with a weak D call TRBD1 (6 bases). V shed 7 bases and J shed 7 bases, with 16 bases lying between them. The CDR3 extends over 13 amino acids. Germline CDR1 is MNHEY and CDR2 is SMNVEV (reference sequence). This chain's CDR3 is CASTSGQGNEAFF. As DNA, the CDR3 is TGTGCCAGCACCTCAGGCCAGGGGAATGAAGCTTTCTTT.

CDR3: CASSLLGLGADTQYF. The CDR3 DNA is TGTGCCAGCAGTTTGCTGGGGCTGGGGGCAGATACGCAGTATTTT. This rearrangement joins TRBV28 to TRBJ2-3, with D perhaps given as TRBD1 or TRBD2 (5 bases each). Looked up from germline, CDR1 is MDHEN and CDR2 is SYDVKM. This CDR3 contains 15 residues. V lost 3 bases, J lost 4 bases, and 14 bases lay in between.

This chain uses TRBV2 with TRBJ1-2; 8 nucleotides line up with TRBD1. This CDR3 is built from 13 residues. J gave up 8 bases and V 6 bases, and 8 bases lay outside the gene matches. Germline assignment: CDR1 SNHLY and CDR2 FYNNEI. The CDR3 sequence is CASRTQGADGYTF. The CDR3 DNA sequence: TGTGCCAGCAGAACCCAGGGGGCTGACGGCTACACCTTC.

Here the CDR3 reads CALNPSGYGYTF. For the CDR3, the DNA is TGTGCTCTCAATCCTTCGGGCTATGGCTACACCTTC. The chain combines TRBV30 with TRBJ1-2; no clear D gene. The CDR3 is 12 residues long. The germline CDR1 and CDR2 sequences are GTSNPN and SVGIG (reference sequence).

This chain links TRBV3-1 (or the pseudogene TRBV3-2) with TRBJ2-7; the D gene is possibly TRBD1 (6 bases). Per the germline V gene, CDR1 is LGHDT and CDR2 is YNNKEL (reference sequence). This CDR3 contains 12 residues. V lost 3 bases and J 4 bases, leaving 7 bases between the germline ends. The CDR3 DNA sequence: TGTGCCAGCAGCCACGGACAGTACGAGCAGTACTTC. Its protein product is CASSHGQYEQYF.

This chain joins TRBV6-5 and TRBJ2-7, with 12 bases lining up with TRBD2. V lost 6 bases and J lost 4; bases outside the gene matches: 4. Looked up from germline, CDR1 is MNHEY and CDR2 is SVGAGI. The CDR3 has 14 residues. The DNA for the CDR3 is TGTGCCAGCAGGGCTAGCGGGGGGGCATACGAGCAGTACTTC. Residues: CASRASGGAYEQYF.

CDR3 bases: TGTGCCAGCAGCCCTCGCCCCGACAGGAGCTCCTACGAGCAGTACTTC. Its protein product is CASSPRPDRSSYEQYF. This chain uses TRBV9 with TRBJ2-7; D is perhaps TRBD1 (6 bases). Germline CDR1 reads SGDLS; CDR2 reads YYNGEE. The CDR3 totals 16 residues. Trimming cost V 4 bases and J 0 bases, with 17 bases left between them.

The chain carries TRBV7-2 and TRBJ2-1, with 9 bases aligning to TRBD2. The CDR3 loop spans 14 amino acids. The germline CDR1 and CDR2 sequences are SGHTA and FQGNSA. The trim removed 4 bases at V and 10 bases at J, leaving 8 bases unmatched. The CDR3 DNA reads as TGTGCCAGCAGCTCCCGTAGCGGGGGAAGAGAGCAGTTCTTC. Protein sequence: CASSSRSGGREQFF.

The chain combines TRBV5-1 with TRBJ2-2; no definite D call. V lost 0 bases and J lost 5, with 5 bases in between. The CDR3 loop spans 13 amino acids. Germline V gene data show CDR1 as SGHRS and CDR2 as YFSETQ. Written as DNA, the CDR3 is TGCGCCAGCAGCTTGGGGGAAACCGGGGAGCTGTTTTTT. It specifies CASSLGETGELFF.

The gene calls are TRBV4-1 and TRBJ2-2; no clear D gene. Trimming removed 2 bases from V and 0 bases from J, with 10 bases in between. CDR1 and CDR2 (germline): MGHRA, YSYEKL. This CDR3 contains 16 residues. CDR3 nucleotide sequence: TGCGCCAGCAGCCAAATCCCAGTCTCGAACACCGGGGAGCTGTTTTTT. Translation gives CASSQIPVSNTGELFF.

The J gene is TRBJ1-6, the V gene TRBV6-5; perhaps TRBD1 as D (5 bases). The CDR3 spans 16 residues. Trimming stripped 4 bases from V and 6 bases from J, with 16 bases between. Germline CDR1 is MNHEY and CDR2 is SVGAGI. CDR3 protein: CASSSPFQGSNSPLHF. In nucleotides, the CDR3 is TGTGCCAGCAGTTCCCCCTTCCAGGGTAGTAATTCACCCCTCCACTTT.

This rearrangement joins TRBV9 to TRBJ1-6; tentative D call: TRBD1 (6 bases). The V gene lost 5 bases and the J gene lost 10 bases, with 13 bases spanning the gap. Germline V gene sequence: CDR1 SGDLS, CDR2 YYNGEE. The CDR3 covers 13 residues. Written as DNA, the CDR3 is TGTGCCAGCAGGAGGGGGGGACGGTCACCCCTCCACTTT. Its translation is CASRRGGRSPLHF.

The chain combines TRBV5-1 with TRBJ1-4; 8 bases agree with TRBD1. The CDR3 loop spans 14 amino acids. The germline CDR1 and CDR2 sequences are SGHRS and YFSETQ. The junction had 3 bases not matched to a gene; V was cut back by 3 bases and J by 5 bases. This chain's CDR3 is CASSYDRGNEKLFF. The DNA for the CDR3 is TGCGCCAGCAGCTATGACAGGGGCAATGAAAAACTGTTTTTT.

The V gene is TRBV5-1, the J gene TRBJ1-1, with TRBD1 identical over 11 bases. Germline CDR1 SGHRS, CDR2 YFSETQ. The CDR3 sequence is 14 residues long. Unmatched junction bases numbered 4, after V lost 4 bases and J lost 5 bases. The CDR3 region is CASSMGQGGTEAFF. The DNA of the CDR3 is TGCGCCAGCAGCATGGGACAGGGGGGTACTGAAGCTTTCTTT.

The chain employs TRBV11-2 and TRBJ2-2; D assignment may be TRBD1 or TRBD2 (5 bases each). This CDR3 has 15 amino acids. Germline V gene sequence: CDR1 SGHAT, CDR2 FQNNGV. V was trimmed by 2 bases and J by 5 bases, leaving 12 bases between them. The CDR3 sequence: CASSLRGAGTGELFF. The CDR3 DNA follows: TGTGCCAGCAGCTTAAGAGGGGCAGGGACCGGGGAGCTGTTTTTT.

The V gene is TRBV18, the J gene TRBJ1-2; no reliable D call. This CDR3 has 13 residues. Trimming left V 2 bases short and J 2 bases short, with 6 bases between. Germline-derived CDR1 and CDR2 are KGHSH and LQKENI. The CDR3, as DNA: TGTGCCAGCTCACCAGAAGGAAACTATGGCTACACCTTC. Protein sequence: CASSPEGNYGYTF.

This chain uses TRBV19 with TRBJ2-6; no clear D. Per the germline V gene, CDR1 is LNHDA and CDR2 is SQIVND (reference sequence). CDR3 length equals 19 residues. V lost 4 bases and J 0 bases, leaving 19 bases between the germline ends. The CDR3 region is CASSTPRVRKVSGANVLTF. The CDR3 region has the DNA TGTGCCAGTAGTACTCCACGGGTCCGTAAGGTCTCTGGGGCCAACGTCCTGACTTTC.

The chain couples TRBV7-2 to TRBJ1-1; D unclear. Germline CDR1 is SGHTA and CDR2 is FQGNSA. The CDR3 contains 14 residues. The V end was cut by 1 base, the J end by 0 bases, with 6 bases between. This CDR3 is CASSLEVLNTEAFF. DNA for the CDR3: TGTGCCAGCAGCTTAGAAGTCCTGAACACTGAAGCTTTCTTT.

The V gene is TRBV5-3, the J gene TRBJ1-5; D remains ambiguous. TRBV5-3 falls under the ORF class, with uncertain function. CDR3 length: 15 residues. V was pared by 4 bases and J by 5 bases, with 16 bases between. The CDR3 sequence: CARSQGRGCDQPQHF. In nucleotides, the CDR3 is TGTGCCAGAAGCCAAGGCCGCGGGTGCGATCAGCCCCAGCATTTT.

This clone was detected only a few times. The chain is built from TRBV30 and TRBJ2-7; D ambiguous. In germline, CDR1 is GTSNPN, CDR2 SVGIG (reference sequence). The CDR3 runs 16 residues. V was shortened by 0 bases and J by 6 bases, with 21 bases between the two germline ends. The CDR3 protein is CAWSVFRAGSFGEQYF. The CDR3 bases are TGTGCCTGGAGTGTATTTCGGGCCGGTAGTTTTGGCGAGCAGTACTTC.

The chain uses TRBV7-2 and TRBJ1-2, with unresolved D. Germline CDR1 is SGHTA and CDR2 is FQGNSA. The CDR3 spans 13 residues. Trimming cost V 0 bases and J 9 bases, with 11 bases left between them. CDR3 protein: CASSLAGGKSYTF. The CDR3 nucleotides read TGTGCCAGCAGCTTAGCAGGTGGAAAGAGCTACACCTTC.

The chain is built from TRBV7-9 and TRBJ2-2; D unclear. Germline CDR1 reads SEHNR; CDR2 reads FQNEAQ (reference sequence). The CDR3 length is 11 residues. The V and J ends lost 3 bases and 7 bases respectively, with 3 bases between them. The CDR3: CASSFDGELFF. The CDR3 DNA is TGTGCCAGCAGCTTCGACGGGGAGCTGTTTTTT.

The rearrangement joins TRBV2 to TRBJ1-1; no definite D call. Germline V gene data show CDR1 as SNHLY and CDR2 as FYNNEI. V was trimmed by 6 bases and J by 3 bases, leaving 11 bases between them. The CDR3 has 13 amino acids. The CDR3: CASRTLRYTEAFF. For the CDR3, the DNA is TGTGCCAGCAGGACCCTTAGGTACACTGAAGCTTTCTTT.

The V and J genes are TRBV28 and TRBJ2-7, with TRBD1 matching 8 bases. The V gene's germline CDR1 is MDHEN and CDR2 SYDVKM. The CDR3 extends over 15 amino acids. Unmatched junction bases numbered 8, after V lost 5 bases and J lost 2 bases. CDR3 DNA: TGTGCCAGCAGTGGTATACGGGGACAGGCCTACGAGCAGTACTTC. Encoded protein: CASSGIRGQAYEQYF. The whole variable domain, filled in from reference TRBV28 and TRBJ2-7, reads DVKVTQSSRYLVKRTGEKVFLECVQDMDHENMFWYRQDPGLGLRLIYFSYDVKMKEKGDIPEGYSVSREKKERFSLILESASTNQTSMYLCASSGIRGQAYEQYFGPGTRLTVT.

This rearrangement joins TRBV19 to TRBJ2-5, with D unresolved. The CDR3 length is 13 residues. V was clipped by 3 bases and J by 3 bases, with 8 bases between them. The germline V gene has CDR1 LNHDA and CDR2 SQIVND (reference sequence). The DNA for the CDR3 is TGTGCCAGTAGTATCGACGCCGAAGAGACCCAGTACTTC. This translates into CASSIDAEETQYF.

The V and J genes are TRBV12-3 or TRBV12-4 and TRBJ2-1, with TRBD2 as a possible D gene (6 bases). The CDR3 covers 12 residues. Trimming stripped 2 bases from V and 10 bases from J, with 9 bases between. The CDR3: CASSLTGAEQFF. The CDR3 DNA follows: TGTGCCAGCAGTTTAACGGGAGCCGAGCAGTTCTTC.